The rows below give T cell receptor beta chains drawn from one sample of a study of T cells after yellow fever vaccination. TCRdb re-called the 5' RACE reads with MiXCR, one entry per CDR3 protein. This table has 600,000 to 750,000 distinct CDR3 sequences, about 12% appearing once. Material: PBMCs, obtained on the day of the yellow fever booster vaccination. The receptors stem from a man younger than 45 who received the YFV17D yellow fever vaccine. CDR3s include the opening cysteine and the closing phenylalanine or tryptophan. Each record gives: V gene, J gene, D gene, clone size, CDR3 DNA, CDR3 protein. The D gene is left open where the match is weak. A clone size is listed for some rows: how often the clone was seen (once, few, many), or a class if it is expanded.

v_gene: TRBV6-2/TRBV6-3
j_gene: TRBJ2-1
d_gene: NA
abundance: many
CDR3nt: TGTGCCATCCCAAGGGTAGCGGCCCTCTCCTACAATGAGCAGTTCTTC
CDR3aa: CAIPRVAALSYNEQFF

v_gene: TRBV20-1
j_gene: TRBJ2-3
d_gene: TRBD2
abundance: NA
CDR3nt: TGCAGTGCTCGACTAGCGGGAGAGGTGACAGATACGCAGTATTTT
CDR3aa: CSARLAGEVTDTQYF

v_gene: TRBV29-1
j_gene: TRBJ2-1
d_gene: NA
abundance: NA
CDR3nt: TGCAGCGTTGAACTTAGGCCAGAGTACAATGAGCAGTTCTTC
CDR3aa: CSVELRPEYNEQFF

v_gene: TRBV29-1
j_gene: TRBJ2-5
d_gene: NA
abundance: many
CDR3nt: TGCAGCGTTGGTCCCGTACAGGGACCGGGGGAGACCCAGTACTTC
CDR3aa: CSVGPVQGPGETQYF

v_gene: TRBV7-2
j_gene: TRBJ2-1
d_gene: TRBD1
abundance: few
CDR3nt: TGTGCCAGCAGTCCTGACAGGGGGACTTATCTTGAGCAGTTCTTC
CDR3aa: CASSPDRGTYLEQFF

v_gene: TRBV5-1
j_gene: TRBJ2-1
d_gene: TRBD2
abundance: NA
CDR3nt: TGCGCCAGCAGCTTGGGTTTAGCGGGAGACTCCTACAATGAGCAGTTCTTC
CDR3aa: CASSLGLAGDSYNEQFF

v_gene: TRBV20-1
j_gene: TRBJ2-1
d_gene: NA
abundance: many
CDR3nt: TGCAGTGCTAGGAGGGACTACAATGAGCAGTTCTTC
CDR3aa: CSARRDYNEQFF

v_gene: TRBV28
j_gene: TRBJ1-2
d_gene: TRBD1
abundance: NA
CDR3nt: TGTGCCAGCAGTTGGGGCAGGGGGGACTATGGCTACACCTTC
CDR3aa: CASSWGRGDYGYTF

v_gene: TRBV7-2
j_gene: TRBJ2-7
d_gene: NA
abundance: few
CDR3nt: TGTGCCAGCACCAAAACTGCCGGGACTGGGCCCTACGAGCAGTACTTC
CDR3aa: CASTKTAGTGPYEQYF

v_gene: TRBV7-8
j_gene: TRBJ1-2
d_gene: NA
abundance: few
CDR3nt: TGTGCCAGCAGCTCGGAGGGTGGCTACACCTTC
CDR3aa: CASSSEGGYTF

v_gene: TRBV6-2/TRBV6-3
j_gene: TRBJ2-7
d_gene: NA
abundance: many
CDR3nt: TGTGCCAGCACCGGGACGGTGGGCTCCTACGAGCAGTACTTC
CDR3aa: CASTGTVGSYEQYF

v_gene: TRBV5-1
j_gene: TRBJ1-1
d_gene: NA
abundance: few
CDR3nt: TGCGCCAGCAGCTTAGGGACTGGGGGGGGGTTGAGCACTGAAGCTTTCTTT
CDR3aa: CASSLGTGGGLSTEAFF

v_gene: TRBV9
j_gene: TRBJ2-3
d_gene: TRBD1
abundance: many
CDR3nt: TGTGCCAGCAGCGACGCTGCCTATGGGACAGGTTTCGGGGATACGCAGTATTTT
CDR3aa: CASSDAAYGTGFGDTQYF

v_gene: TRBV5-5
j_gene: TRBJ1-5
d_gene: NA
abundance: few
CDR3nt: TGTGCCAGCAGCTGGGACATCGGACAGCCCCAGCATTTT
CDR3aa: CASSWDIGQPQHF

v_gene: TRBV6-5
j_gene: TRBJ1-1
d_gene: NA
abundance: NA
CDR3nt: TGTGCCAGCAGTCACACCAGGTTGAACACTGAAGCTTTCTTT
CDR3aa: CASSHTRLNTEAFF

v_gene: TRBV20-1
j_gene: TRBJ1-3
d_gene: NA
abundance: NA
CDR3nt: TGCAGTGCTAGTGGGCTCGACTCTGGAAACACCATATATTTT
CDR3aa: CSASGLDSGNTIYF

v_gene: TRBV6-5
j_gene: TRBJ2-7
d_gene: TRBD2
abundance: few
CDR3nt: TGTGCCAGCAGTTACTGGCCTAGCGGGACGCCTTCAGGATACGAGCAGTACTTC
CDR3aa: CASSYWPSGTPSGYEQYF

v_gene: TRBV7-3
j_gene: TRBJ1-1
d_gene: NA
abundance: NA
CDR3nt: TGTGCCAGCAGCCCCGGACAGCTAGTTTCGAACACTGAAGCTTTCTTT
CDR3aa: CASSPGQLVSNTEAFF

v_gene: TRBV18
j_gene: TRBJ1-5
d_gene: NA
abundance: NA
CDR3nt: TGTGCCAGCTCATCCCTGGCAGTTAATCAGCCCCAGCATTTT
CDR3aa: CASSSLAVNQPQHF

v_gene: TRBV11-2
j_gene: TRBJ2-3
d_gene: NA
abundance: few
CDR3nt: TGTGCCAGCAGCGTGACTGGCCCAGATACGCAGTATTTT
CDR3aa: CASSVTGPDTQYF

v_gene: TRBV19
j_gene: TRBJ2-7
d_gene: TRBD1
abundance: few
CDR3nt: TGTGCCAGCACACCCGACAGGGGCGGAATCGTCGAGCAGTACTTC
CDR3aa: CASTPDRGGIVEQYF

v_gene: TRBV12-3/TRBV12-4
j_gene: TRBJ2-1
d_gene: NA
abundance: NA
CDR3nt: TGTGCCAGCAGAGATTTGATAATAGTTTACAATGAGCAGTTCTTC
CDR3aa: CASRDLIIVYNEQFF

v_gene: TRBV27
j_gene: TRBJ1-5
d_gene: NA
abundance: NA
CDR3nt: TGTGCCAGCAGTTTATTGGGGGATGCCAATCAGCCCCAGCATTTT
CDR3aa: CASSLLGDANQPQHF

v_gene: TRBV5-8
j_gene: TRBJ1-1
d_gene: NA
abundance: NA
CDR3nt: TGTGCCAGCAGCTTAGTGGGGCAAGGTATGGGAACTGAAGCTTTCTTT
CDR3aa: CASSLVGQGMGTEAFF

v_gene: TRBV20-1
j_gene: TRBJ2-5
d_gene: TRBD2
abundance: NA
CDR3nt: TGCAGTGCTAGAGTGGGACTAATGAGAGAGACCCAGTACTTC
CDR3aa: CSARVGLMRETQYF

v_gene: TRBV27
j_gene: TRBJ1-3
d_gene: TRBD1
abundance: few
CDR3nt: TGTGCCAGCAGTCCGGGACAGGGGTTTTATGGAAACACCATATATTTT
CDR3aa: CASSPGQGFYGNTIYF

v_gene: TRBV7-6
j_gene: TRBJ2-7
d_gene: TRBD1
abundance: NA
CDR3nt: TGTGCCAGCAGCTTAGCGGACAGGGGCTACGAGCAGTACTTC
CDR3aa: CASSLADRGYEQYF

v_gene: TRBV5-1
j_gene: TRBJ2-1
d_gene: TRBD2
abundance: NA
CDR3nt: TGCGCCAGCAGCTACGGAGGGACTAACAATGAGCAGTTCTTC
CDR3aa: CASSYGGTNNEQFF

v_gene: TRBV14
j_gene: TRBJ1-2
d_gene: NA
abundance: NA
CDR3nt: TGTGCCAGCAGCCCCCAGTTTGTTTCAGGCGGGGATGGCTACACCTTC
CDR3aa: CASSPQFVSGGDGYTF

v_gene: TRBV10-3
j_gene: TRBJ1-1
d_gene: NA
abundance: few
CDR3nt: TGTGCCATCAGTGAGGCCGGGACTCAGTACACTGAAGCTTTCTTT
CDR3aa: CAISEAGTQYTEAFF

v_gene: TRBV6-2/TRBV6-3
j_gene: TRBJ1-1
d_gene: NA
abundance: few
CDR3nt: TGTGCCAGCAGTTACCCGACTCGAGACAGCTACAAAGCTTTCTTT
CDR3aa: CASSYPTRDSYKAFF

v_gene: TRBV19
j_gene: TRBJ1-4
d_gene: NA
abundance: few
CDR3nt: TGTGCCAGTAGTATTTACGGCGGAAATGAAAAACTGTTTTTT
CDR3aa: CASSIYGGNEKLFF

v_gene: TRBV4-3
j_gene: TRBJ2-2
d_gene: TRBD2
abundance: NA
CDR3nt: TGCGCCAGCAGCCAAGATTGGGTAGCGGGAGCTAGTGGCGGGGAGCTGTTTTTT
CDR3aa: CASSQDWVAGASGGELFF

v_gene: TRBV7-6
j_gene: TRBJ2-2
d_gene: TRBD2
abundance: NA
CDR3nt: TGTGCCAGCACGAGCGGGAGAGGGAACGGGGAGCTGTTTTTT
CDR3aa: CASTSGRGNGELFF

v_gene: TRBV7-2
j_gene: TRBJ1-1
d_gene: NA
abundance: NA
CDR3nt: TGTGCCAGCAGCCTAATGGTGCCGGATTACACTGAAGCTTTCTTT
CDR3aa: CASSLMVPDYTEAFF

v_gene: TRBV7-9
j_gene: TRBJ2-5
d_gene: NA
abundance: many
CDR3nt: TGTGCCAGCAGTGTTGAGACCCAGTACTTC
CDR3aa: CASSVETQYF

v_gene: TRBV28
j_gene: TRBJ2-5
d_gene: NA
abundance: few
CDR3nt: TGTGCCAGCAGTTATCAGAGGCGAGGGAAAGAGACCCAGTACTTC
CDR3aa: CASSYQRRGKETQYF

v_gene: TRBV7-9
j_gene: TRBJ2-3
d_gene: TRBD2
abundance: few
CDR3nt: TGTGCCAGCAGGGAATTAGCGGGAACCACAGATACGCAGTATTTT
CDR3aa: CASRELAGTTDTQYF

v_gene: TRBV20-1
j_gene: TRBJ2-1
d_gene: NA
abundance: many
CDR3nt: TGCAGTGCCCGTGGGGACAATGAGCAGTTCTTC
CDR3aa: CSARGDNEQFF

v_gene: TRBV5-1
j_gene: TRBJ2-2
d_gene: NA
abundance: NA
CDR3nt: TGCGCCAGCAGCTATCGACCCACCCTCCCCGACACCGGGGAGCTGTTTTTT
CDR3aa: CASSYRPTLPDTGELFF

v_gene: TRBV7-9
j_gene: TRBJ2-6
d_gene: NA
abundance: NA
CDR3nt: TGTGCCAGCAGCCTCCTAGGGGTTTCAGCTGGGGCCAACGTCCTGACTTTC
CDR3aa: CASSLLGVSAGANVLTF

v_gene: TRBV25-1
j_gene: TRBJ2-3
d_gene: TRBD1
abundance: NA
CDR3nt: TGTGCCAGCAGTGAAACCCCGGGACAGGGGGCAGATACGCAGTATTTT
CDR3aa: CASSETPGQGADTQYF

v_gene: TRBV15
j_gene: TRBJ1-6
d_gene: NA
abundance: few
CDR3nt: TGTGCCACCAGCCCACAAGTAGCGGCAGGGGCCGGGAATTCACCCCTCCACTTT
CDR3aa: CATSPQVAAGAGNSPLHF

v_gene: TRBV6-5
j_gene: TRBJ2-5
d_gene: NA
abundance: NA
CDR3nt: TGTGCCAGCAGTTTACAGACAGGCAGGCAAGAGACCCAGTACTTC
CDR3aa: CASSLQTGRQETQYF

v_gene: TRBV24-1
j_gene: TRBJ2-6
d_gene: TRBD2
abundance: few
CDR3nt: TGTGCCACCAGAGAAGGGACTAGCGGGATCTCTGGGGCCAACGTCCTGACTTTC
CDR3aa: CATREGTSGISGANVLTF

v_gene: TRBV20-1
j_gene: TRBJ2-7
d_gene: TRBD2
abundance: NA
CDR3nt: TGCAGTGCTAGGGGGACTAGCGGGAGTGTATTGTACGAGCAGTACTTC
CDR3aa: CSARGTSGSVLYEQYF

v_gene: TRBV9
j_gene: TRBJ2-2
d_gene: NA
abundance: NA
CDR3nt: TGTGCCAGCAGCGGACGAGTAATGAACACCGGGGAGCTGTTTTTT
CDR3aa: CASSGRVMNTGELFF

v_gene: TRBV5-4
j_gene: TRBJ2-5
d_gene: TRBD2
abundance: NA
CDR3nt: TGTGCCAGCAGTCACGGGACTAGCGCGCTACAAGAGACCCAGTACTTC
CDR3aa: CASSHGTSALQETQYF

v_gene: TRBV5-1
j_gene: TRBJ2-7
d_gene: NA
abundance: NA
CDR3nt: TGCGCCAGCAGCTTGGGCTCGACCGCCTACGAGCAGTACTTC
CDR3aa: CASSLGSTAYEQYF